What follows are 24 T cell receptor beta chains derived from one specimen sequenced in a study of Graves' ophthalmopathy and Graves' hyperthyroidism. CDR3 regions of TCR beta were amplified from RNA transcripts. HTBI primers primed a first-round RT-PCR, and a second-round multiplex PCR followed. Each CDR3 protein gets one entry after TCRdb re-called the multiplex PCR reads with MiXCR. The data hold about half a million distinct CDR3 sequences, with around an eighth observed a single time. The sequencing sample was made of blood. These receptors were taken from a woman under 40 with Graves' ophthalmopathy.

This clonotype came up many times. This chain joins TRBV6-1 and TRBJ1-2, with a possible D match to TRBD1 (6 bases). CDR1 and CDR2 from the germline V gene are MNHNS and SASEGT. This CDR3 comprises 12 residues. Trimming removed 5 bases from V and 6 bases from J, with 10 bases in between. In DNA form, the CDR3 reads TGTGCCAGCAGTCGACAGGCGGATGGCTACACCTTC. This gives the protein CASSRQADGYTF.

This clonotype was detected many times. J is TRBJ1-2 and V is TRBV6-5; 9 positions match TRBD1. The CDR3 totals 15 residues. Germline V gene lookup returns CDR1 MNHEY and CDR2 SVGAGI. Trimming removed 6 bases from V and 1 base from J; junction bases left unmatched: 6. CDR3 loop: CASSLDRGNNYGYTF. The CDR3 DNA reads TGTGCCAGCAGCCTGGACAGGGGAAATAACTATGGCTACACCTTC.

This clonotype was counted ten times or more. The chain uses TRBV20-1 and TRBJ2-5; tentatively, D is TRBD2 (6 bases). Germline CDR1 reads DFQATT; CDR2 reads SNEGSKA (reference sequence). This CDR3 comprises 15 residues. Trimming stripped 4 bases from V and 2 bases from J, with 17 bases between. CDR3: CSANPWGVRQETQYF. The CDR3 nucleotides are TGCAGTGCTAACCCTTGGGGGGTGCGGCAAGAGACCCAGTACTTC.

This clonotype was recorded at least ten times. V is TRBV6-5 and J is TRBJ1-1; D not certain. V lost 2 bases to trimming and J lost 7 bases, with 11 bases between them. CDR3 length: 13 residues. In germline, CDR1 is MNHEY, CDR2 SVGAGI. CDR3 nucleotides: TGTGCCAGCAGTTACGAGGGTGGGAGTGAAGCTTTCTTT. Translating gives CASSYEGGSEAFF.

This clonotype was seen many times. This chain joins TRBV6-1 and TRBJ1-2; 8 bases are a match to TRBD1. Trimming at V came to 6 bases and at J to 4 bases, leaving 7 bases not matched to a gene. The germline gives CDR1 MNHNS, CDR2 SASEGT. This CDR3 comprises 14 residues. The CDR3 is CASRDRANGYGYTF. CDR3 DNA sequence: TGTGCCAGCAGGGACAGGGCCAACGGCTATGGCTACACCTTC.

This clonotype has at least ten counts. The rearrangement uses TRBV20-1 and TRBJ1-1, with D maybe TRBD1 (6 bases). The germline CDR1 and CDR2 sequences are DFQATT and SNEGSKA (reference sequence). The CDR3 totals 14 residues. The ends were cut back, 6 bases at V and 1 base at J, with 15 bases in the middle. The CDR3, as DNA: TGCAGTGCGGGTCGGGGGGCGGAGAACACTGAAGCTTTCTTT. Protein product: CSAGRGAENTEAFF.

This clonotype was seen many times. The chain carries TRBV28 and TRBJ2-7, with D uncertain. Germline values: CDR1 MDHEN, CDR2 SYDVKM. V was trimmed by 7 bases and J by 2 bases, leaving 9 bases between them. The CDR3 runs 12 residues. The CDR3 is CASKGSAYEQYF. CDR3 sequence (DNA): TGTGCCAGCAAAGGGTCCGCCTACGAGCAGTACTTC.

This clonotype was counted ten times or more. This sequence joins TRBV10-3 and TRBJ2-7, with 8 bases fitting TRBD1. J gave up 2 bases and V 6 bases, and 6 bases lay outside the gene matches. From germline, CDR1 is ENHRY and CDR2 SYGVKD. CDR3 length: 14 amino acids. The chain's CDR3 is CAIRKTGDTYEQYF. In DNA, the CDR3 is TGTGCCATCAGGAAGACAGGGGATACCTACGAGCAGTACTTC.

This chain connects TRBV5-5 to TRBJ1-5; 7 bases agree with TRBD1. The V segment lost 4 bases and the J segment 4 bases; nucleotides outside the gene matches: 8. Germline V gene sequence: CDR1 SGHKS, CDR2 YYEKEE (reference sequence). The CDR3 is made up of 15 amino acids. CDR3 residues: CASSTTGTGNQPQHF. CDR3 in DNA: TGTGCCAGCAGCACGACAGGGACCGGGAATCAGCCCCAGCATTTT.

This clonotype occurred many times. The CDR3 nucleotides are TGTGCCAGCAGACGGGACTATCAAGAGACCCAGTACTTC. The encoded protein is CASRRDYQETQYF. V gene TRBV2 combines with J gene TRBJ2-5; the match to TRBD2 covers 7 bases. The ends lost 6 bases at V and 2 bases at J; junction bases unmatched: 3. This CDR3 is 13 amino acids long. Germline loops: CDR1 SNHLY, CDR2 FYNNEI.

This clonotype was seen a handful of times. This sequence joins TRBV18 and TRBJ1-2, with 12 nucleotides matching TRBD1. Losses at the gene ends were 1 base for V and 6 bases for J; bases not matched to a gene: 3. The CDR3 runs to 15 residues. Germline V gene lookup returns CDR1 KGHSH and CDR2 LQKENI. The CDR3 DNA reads TGTGCCAGCTCACCACTCCGGGACAGGGGGCATGGCTACACCTTC. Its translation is CASSPLRDRGHGYTF.

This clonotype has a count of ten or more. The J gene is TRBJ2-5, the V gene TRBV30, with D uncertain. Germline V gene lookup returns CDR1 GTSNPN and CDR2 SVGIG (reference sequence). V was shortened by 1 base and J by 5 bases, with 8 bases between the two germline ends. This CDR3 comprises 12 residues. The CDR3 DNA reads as TGTGCCTGGAGTGCCGCCAGGGAGACCCAGTACTTC. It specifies CAWSAARETQYF.

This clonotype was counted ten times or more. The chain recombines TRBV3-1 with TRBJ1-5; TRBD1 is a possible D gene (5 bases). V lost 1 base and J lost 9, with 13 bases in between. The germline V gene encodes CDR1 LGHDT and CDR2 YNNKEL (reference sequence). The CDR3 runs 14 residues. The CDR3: CASSQGIRGGPQHF. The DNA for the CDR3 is TGTGCCAGCAGCCAAGGTATCCGCGGGGGGCCCCAGCATTTT.

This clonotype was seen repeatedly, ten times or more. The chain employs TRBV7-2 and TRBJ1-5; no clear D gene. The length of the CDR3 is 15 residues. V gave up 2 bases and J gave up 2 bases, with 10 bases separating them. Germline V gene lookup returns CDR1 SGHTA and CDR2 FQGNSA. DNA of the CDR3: TGTGCCAGCAGCTTATCAGCCGCTGGCAATCAGCCCCAGCATTTT. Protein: CASSLSAAGNQPQHF.

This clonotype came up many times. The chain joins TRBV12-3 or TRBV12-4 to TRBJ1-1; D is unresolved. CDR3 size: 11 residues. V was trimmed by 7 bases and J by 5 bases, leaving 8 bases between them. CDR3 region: CASTSTTEAFF. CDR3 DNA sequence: TGTGCCAGCACTTCGACGACTGAAGCTTTCTTT.

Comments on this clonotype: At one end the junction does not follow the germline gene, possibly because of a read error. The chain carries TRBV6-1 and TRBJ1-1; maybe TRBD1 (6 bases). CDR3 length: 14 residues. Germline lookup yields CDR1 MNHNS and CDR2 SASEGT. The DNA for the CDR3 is TGTGCCAGCTGTGATAGACTGGGGGCCACTGAAGCTTTCTTT. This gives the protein CASCDRLGATEAFF.

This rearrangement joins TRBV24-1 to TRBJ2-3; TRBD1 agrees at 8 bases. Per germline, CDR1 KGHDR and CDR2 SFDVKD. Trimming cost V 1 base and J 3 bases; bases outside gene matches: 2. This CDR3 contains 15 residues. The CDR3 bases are TGTGCCACCAGTGATTTTGGACAGGGTACAGATACGCAGTATTTT. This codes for CATSDFGQGTDTQYF.

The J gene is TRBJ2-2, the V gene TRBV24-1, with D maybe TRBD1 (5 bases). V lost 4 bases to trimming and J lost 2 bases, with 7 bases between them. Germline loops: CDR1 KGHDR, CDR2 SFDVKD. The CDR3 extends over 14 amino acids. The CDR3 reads CATSDQGNTGELFF. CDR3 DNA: TGTGCCACCAGTGACCAGGGTAACACCGGGGAGCTGTTTTTT.

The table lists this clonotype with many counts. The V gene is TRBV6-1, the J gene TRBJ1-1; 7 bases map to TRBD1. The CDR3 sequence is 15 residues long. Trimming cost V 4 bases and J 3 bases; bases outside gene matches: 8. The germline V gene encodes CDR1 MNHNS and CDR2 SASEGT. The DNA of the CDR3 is TGTGCCAGCAGTGCTCAGACAGGGCCCGACACTGAAGCTTTCTTT. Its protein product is CASSAQTGPDTEAFF.

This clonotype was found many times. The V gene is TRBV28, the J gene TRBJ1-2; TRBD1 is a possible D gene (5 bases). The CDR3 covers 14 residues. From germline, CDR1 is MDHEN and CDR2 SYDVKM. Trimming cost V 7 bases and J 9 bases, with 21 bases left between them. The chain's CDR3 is CASIPRGRRKSYTF. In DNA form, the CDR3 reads TGTGCCAGCATCCCACGGGGACGCCGTAAGAGCTACACCTTC.

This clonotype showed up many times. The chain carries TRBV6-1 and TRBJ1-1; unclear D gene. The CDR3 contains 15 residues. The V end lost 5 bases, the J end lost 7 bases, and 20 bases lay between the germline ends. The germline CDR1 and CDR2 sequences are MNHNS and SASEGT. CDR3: CASSPGGFPFFEAFF. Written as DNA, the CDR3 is TGTGCCAGCAGTCCGGGAGGTTTTCCTTTCTTTGAAGCTTTCTTT.

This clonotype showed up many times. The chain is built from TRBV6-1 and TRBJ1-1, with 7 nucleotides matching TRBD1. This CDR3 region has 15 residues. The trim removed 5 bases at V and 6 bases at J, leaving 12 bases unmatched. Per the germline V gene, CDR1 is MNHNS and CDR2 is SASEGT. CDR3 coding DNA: TGTGCCAGCAGTCGAATGCGGGCAGGGGGACCTGAAGCTTTCTTT. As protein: CASSRMRAGGPEAFF.

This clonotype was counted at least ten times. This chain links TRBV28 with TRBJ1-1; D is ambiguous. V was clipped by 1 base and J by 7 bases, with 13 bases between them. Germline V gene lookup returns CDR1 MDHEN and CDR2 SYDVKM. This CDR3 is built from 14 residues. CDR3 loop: CASSLLKGSGEAFF. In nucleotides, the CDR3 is TGTGCCAGCAGTTTATTAAAGGGCTCGGGTGAAGCTTTCTTT.

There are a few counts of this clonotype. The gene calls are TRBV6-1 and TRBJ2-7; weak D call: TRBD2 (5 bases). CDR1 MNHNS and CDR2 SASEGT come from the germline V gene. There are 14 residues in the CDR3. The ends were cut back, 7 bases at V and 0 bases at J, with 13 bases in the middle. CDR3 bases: TGTGCCAGCACCGAGGGTACCAACTCCTACGAGCAGTACTTC. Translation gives CASTEGTNSYEQYF.